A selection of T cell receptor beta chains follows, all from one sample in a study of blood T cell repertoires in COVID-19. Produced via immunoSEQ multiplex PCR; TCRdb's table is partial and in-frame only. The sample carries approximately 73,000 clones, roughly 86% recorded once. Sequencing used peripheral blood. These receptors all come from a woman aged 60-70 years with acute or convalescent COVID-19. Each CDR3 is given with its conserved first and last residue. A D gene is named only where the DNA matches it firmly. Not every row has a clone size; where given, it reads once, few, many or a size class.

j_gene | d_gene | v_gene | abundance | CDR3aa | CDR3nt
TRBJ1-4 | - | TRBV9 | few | CASSSNSGQINEKLFF | TGTGCCAGCAGCTCCAACTCGGGACAAATTAATGAAAAACTGTTTTTT
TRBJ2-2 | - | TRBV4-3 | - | CASSQDWDYTGELFF | TGCGCCAGCAGCCAAGACTGGGACTACACCGGGGAGCTGTTTTTT
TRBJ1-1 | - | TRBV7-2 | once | CASSLQGSSTEAFF | TGTGCCAGCAGCTTGCAGGGATCGAGCACTGAAGCTTTCTTT
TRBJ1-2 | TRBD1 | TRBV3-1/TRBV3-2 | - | CASSQSPGTGNYGYTF | TGTGCCAGCAGCCAAAGCCCCGGGACAGGGAACTATGGCTACACCTTC
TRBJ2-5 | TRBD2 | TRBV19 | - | CASSWASGRQETQYF | TGTGCCAGTAGTTGGGCTAGCGGAAGACAAGAGACCCAGTACTTC
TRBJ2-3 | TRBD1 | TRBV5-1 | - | CASSFSQGAITDTQYF | TGCGCCAGCAGCTTCTCTCAGGGGGCTATCACAGATACGCAGTATTTT
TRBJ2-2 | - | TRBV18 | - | CASSSFTGELFF | TGTGCCAGCTCATCCTTCACCGGGGAGCTGTTTTTT
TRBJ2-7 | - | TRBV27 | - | CASRRSSYEQYF | TGTGCCAGCAGAAGGAGTTCCTACGAGCAGTACTTC
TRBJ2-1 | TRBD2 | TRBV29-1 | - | CSVEVLAGGANEQFF | TGCAGCGTTGAAGTGCTAGCGGGAGGGGCTAATGAGCAGTTCTTC
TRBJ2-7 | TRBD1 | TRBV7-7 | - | CASSLGLKDRVYEQYF | TGTGCCAGCAGCTTAGGTCTTAAGGACAGGGTCTACGAGCAGTACTTC
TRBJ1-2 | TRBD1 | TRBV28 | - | CASSPGTGSSWYGYTF | TGTGCCAGCAGTCCTGGGACAGGGAGTAGCTGGTATGGCTACACCTTC
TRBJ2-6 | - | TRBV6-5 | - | CASYHFSGANVLTF | TGTGCCAGCTATCACTTCTCTGGGGCCAACGTCCTGACTTTC
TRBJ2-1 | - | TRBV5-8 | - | CASSPDLGAVEQFF | TGTGCCAGCAGCCCTGACCTAGGGGCAGTCGAGCAGTTCTTC
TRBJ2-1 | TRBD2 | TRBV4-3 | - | CASSHGTSSNEQFF | TGCGCCAGCAGCCACGGGACTAGCAGCAATGAGCAGTTCTTC
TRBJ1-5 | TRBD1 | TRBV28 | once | CASSRTGGNQPQHF | TGTGCCAGCAGCCGAACAGGGGGCAATCAGCCCCAGCATTTT
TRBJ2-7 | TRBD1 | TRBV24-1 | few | CATSDGQGATGNEQYF | TGTGCCACCAGTGATGGACAGGGGGCGACCGGGAACGAGCAGTACTTC
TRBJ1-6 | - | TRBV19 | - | CATAGLRDSPLHF | TGTGCCACCGCGGGACTCCGCGATTCACCCCTCCACTTT
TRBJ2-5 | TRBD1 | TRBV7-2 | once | CASSLLGGAETQYF | TGTGCCAGCAGCTTATTAGGGGGCGCGGAGACCCAGTACTTC
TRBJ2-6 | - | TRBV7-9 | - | CASSLDSSGANVLTF | TGTGCCAGCAGCCTAGACAGCTCTGGGGCCAACGTCCTGACTTTC
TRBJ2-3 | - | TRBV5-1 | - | CASSRRVTDTQYF | TGCGCCAGCAGCCGTCGGGTTACAGATACGCAGTATTTT
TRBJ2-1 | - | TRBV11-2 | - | CASSPRMGLFYNEQFF | TGTGCCAGCAGCCCCCGAATGGGCTTGTTCTACAATGAGCAGTTCTTC
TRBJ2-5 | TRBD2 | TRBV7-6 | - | CASSLVAGGPLETQYF | TGTGCCAGCAGCTTAGTAGCGGGGGGGCCCTTAGAGACCCAGTACTTC
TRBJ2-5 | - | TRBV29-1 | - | CSVDGQGGETQYF | TGCAGCGTTGATGGGCAGGGAGGCGAGACCCAGTACTTC
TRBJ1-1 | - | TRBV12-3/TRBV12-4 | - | CASSLVSDTEAFF | TGTGCCAGCAGTTTAGTCAGTGACACTGAAGCTTTCTTT
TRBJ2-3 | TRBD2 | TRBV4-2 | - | CASSQDPSGLAGADTQYF | TGTGCCAGCAGCCAAGATCCGAGCGGGCTAGCGGGCGCAGATACGCAGTATTTT
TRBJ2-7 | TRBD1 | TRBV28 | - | CASEPGGYYEQYF | TGTGCCAGCGAACCAGGGGGCTACTACGAGCAGTACTTC
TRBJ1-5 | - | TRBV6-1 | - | CASSETGQINQPQHF | TGTGCCAGCAGTGAGACCGGACAGATCAATCAGCCCCAGCATTTT
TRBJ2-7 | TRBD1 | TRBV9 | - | CASSVGQGAAYEQYF | TGTGCCAGCAGCGTAGGACAGGGGGCGGCCTACGAGCAGTACTTC
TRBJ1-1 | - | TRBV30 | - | CAWTPPGGASSTEAFF | TGTGCCTGGACTCCCCCGGGAGGGGCTTCGAGCACTGAAGCTTTCTTT
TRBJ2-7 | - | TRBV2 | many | CASDQGSISYEQYF | TGTGCCAGCGACCAGGGCTCCATATCCTACGAGCAGTACTTC
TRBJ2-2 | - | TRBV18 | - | CASSRTTGEGELFF | TGTGCCAGCTCACGGACTACAGGGGAAGGGGAGCTGTTTTTT
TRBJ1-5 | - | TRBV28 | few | CASTPGVGPNQPQHF | TGTGCCAGCACCCCAGGGGTAGGTCCTAATCAGCCCCAGCATTTT
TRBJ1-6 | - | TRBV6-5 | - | CASSYSRPNNSPLHF | TGTGCCAGCAGTTACTCGAGGCCGAATAATTCACCCCTCCACTTT
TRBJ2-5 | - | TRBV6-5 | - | CASSLDYASQETQYF | TGTGCCAGCAGCCTGGACTACGCGAGCCAAGAGACCCAGTACTTC
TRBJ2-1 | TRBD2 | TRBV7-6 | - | CASSLIGTSLYNEQFF | TGTGCCAGCAGCTTAATAGGGACTAGCTTGTACAATGAGCAGTTCTTC
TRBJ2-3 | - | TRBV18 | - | CASSPQGGNGDTQYF | TGTGCCAGCTCACCACAAGGAGGGAATGGGGATACGCAGTATTTT
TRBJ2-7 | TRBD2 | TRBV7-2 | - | CASSYSGGAYEQYF | TGTGCCAGCAGCTATAGCGGGGGGGCCTACGAGCAGTACTTC
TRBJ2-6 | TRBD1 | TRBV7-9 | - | CASSLFAGGEVGANVLTF | TGTGCCAGCAGCTTATTCGCAGGGGGCGAAGTTGGGGCCAACGTCCTGACTTTC
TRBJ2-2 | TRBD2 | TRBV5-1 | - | CASSAGTTLTGELFF | TGCGCCAGCAGCGCCGGGACTACCCTTACCGGGGAGCTGTTTTTT
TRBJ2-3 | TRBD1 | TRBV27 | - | CASRTGGGGDTQYF | TGTGCCAGCAGGACAGGGGGCGGTGGAGATACGCAGTATTTT
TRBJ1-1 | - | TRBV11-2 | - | CASSTTFRTFAEAFF | TGTGCCAGCAGCACGACTTTCCGGACTTTCGCTGAAGCTTTCTTT
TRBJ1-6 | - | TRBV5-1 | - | CASREQGDSPLHF | TGCGCCAGCAGAGAACAGGGTGATTCACCCCTCCACTTT
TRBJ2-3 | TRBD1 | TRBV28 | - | CASPPPGQGGTDTQYF | TGTGCCAGTCCCCCCCCGGGACAGGGAGGCACAGATACGCAGTATTTT
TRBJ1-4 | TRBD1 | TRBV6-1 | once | CASSEVAPGQAGNEKLFF | TGTGCCAGCAGTGAAGTCGCACCAGGACAGGCGGGTAATGAAAAACTGTTTTTT
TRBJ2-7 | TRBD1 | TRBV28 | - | CASSFRGQGSISYEQYF | TGTGCCAGCAGTTTCCGGGGACAGGGGTCAATCTCCTACGAGCAGTACTTC
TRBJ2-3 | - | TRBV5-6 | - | CASSSRRKDTQYF | TGTGCCAGCAGCTCGCGTAGAAAAGATACGCAGTATTTT
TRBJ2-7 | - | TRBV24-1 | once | CATSAGNYEQYF | TGTGCCACCAGTGCAGGTAACTACGAGCAGTACTTC
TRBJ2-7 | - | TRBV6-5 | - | CASSRGFPSEQYF | TGTGCCAGCAGTCGAGGGTTTCCCAGCGAGCAGTACTTC